This TCR beta chain was identified during a study of cytomegalovirus exposure and HLA in healthy donors. Notes on the study in general: Sequences of the TCR beta chain were said to predict the HLA-A and HLA-B alleles of most subjects accurately. Most likely, a cluster of highly shared sequence variants arose as a sequencing artifact.

Notes on this clone: Its matching antigen is unknown.

Germline assignment: CDR1 SQVTM and CDR2 ANQGSEA. V shed 4 bases and J 6 bases; nucleotides not matched to a gene: 9. This CDR3 has 14 residues. There were likely unrecorded immune exposures, though donors were nominally healthy when sampled. It was with 60 Vbeta and 13 Jbeta primers that the PCR ran. Per the authors' pipeline: Among the unique TCR beta chains that a later analysis counted, about 79 million in all, 10 million to 14 million were shared. Assay used: immunoSEQ multiplex PCR; TCRdb lists only in-frame clones, some missing. V and J calls and clone size are those listed in that table; D and trimming were worked out from the DNA. The sample has about 130,000 clones, around 82% seen once.

Sequenced material: PBMCs. The V and J genes are TRBV29-1 and TRBJ1-1, with TRBD1 identical over 9 bases. This clonotype originated in a female donor in good health and CMV-seronegative. The CDR3 region has the DNA TGCAGCGTTGTGGGACAGGGCTTTCGATCTGAAGCTTTCTTT. Its translation: CSVVGQGFRSEAFF.